Below, one TCR beta chain is given with its context. Its antigen remains unknown. These data are taken from a study of CD8 T cells in Susac syndrome. CD8+ and CD4+ T cells from blood underwent TCR beta sequencing. The length of the CDR3 is 11 residues. The ends were cut back, 3 bases at V and 10 bases at J, with 9 bases in the middle. Germline V gene lookup returns CDR1 LNHDA and CDR2 SQIVND (reference sequence). Random hexamers were used to reverse transcribe the RNA input (roughly 0.5 to 1 ug). TCRdb reanalysed the immunoSEQ multiplex PCR reads using MiXCR and keeps one entry per CDR3 protein. The sample has some 58,000 distinct CDR3 sequences; 95% are singletons. Findings and limits, study-wide: In Susac syndrome, CD8+ expansion was highest in TEMRA and active disease.

Sequenced sample: CD8+ T cells from PBMCs. This sequence joins TRBV19 and TRBJ1-1; D is possibly TRBD1 (5 bases). The source of this sequence is a human donor with Susac syndrome. The CDR3 bases are TGTGCCAGTAGTATGAAAAGGGGAGCTTTCTTT. Translating it yields CASSMKRGAFF.